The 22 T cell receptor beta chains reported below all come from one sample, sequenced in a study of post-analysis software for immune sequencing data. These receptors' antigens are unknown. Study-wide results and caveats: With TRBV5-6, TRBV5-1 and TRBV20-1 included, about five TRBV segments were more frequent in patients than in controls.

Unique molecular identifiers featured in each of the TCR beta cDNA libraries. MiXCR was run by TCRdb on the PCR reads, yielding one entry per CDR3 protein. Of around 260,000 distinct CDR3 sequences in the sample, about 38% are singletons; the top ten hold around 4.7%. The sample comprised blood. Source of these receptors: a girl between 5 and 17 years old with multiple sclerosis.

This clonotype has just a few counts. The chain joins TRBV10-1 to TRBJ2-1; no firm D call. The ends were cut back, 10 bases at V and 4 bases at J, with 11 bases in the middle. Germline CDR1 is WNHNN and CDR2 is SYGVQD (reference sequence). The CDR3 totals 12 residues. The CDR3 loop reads CAKSTDYNEQFF. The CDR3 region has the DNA TGCGCCAAGTCGACGGATTACAATGAGCAGTTCTTC.

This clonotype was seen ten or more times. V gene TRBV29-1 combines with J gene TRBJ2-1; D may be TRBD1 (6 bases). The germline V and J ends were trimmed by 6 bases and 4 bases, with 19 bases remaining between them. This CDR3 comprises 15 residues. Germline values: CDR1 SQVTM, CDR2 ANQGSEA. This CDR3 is CSVPPPGQQYNEQFF. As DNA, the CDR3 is TGCAGCGTCCCCCCACCCGGACAGCAATACAATGAGCAGTTCTTC.

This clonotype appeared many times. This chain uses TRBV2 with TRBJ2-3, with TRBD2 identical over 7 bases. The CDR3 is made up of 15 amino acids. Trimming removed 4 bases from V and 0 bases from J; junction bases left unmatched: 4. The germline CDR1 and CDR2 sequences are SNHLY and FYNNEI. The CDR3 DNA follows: TGTGCCAGCAGTGTGGCGGGGGTTAGCACAGATACGCAGTATTTT. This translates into CASSVAGVSTDTQYF.

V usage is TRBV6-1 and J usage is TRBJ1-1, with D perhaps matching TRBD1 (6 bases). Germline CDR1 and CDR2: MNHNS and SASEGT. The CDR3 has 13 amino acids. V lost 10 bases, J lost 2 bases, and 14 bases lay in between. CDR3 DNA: TGTGCCATCAACGACAGGCTAAACACTGAAGCTTTCTTT. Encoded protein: CAINDRLNTEAFF.

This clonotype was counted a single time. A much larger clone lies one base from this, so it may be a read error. CDR3 protein: CASSLVASQFF. CDR3 DNA: TGTGCCAGCAGCTTAGTGGCTTCCCAGTTCTTC. The chain carries TRBV7-9 and TRBJ2-1; D ambiguous. This CDR3 has 11 residues. Between the trimmed V and J ends, which lost 1 base and 13 bases, there was a span of 8 bases. The V gene's germline CDR1 is SEHNR and CDR2 FQNEAQ (reference sequence).

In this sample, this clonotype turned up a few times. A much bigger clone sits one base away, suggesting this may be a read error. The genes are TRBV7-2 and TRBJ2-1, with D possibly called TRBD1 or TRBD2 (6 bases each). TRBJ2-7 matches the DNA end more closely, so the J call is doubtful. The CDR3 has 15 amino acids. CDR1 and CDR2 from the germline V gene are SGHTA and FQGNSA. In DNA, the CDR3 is TGTGCCAGCAGCTTCGGTAGAGGGGGGTACAATGAGCAGTACTTC. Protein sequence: CASSFGRGGYNEQYF.

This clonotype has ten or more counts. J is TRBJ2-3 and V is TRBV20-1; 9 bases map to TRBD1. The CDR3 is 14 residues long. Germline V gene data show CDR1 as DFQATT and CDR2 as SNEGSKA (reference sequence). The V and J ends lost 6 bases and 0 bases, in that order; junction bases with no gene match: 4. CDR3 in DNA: TGCAGTGCAGGACAGGGGATGAGCACAGATACGCAGTATTTT. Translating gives CSAGQGMSTDTQYF.

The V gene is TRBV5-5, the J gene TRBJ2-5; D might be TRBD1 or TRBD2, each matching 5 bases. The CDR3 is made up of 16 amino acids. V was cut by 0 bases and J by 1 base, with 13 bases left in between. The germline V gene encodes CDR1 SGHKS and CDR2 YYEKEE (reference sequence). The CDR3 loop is CASSLGAGQGQETQYF. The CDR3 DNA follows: TGTGCCAGCAGCTTGGGGGCGGGTCAGGGCCAAGAGACCCAGTACTTC.

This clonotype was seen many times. The CDR3 spells CASSRRGQGNTGELFF. The CDR3 bases are TGCGCCAGCAGCCGACGAGGACAGGGGAACACCGGGGAGCTGTTTTTT. The rearrangement joins TRBV5-1 to TRBJ2-2; 8 nucleotides align to TRBD1. CDR1 is SGHRS and CDR2 is YFSETQ in the germline V gene. Trimming at V came to 4 bases and at J to 1 base, leaving 6 bases not matched to a gene. The length of the CDR3 is 16 residues.

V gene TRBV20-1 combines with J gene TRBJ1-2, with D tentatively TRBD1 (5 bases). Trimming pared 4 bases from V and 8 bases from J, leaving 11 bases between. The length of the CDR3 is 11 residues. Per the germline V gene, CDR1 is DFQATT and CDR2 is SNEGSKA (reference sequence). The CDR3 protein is CSATGTGGYTF. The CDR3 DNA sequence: TGCAGTGCTACAGGGACTGGAGGCTACACCTTC.

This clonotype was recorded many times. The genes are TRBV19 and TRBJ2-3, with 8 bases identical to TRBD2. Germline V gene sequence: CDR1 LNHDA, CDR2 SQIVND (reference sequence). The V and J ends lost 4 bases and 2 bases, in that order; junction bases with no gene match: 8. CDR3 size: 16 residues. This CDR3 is CASSTPSSGTTDTQYF. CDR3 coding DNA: TGTGCCAGTAGTACCCCTAGTAGCGGGACCACAGATACGCAGTATTTT.

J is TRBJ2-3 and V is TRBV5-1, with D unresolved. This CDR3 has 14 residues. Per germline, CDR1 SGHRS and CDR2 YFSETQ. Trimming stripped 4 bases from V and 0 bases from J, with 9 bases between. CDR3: CASSPTASTDTQYF. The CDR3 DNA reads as TGCGCCAGCAGCCCCACGGCTAGCACAGATACGCAGTATTTT.

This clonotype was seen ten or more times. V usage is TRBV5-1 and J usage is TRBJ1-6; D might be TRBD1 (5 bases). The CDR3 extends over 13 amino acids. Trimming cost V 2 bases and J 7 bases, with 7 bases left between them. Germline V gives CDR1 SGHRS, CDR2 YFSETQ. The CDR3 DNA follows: TGCGCCAGCAGCTTAACAGGCAATTCACCCCTCCACTTT. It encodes CASSLTGNSPLHF.

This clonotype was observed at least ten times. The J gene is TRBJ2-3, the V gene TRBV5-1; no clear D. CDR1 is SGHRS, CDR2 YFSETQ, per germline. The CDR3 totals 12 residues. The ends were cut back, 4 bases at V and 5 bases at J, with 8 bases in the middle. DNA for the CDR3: TGCGCCAGCAGCGCCCAAGGAGATACGCAGTATTTT. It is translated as CASSAQGDTQYF.

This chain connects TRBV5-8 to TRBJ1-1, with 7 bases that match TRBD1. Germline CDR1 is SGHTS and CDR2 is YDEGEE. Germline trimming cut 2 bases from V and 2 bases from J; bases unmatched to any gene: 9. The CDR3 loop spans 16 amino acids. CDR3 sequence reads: CASSFYRDRPNTEAFF. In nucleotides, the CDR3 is TGTGCCAGCAGCTTTTACCGGGACAGACCCAACACTGAAGCTTTCTTT.

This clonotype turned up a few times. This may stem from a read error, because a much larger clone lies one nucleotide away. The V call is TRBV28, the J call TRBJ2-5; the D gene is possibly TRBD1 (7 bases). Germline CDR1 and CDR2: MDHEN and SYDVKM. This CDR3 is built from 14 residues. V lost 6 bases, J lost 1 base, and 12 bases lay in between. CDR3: CASRGGQSQETQYF. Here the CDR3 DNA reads TGTGCCAGCAGGGGGGGACAGAGCCAAGAGACCCAGTACTTC.

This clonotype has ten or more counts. CDR3 in DNA: TGTGCCATCAGAGGAGCCGGGACAGTTACAGATACGCAGTATTTT. This codes for CAIRGAGTVTDTQYF. The chain couples TRBV10-3 to TRBJ2-3; 7 bases fit TRBD1. Looked up from germline, CDR1 is ENHRY and CDR2 is SYGVKD. The J segment lost 3 bases and the V segment lost 6 bases, leaving 9 bases of the junction unmatched. This CDR3 region has 15 residues.

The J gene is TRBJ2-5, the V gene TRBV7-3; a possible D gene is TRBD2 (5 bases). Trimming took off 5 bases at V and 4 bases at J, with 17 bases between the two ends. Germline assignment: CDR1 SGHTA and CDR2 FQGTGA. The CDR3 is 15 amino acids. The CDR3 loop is CASSKNGGTAETQYF. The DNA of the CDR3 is TGTGCCAGCAGCAAAAACGGAGGAACCGCAGAGACCCAGTACTTC.

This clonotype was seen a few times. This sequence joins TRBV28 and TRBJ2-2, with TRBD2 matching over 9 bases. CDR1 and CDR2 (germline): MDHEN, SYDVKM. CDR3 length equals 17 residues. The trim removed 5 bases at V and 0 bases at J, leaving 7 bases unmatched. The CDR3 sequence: CASSRRGLAANTGELFF. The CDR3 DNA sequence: TGTGCCAGCAGTCGCAGGGGACTAGCAGCGAACACCGGGGAGCTGTTTTTT. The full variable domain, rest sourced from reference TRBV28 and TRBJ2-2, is DVKVTQSSRYLVKRTGEKVFLECVQDMDHENMFWYRQDPGLGLRLIYFSYDVKMKEKGDIPEGYSVSREKKERFSLILESASTNQTSMYLCASSRRGLAANTGELFFGEGSRLTVL.

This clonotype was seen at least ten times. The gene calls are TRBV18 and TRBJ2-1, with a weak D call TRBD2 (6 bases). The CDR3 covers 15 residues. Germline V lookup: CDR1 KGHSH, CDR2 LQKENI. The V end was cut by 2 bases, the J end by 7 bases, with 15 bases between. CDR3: CASSPREESSNEQFF. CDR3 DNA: TGTGCCAGCTCACCAAGGGAGGAGTCCTCTAATGAGCAGTTCTTC.

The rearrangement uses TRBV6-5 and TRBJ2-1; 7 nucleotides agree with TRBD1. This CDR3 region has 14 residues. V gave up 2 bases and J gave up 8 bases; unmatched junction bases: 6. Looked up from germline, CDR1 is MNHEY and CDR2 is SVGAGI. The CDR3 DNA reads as TGTGCCAGCAGTTACGCGACAGGGTGGGATGAGCAGTTCTTC. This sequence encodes CASSYATGWDEQFF.

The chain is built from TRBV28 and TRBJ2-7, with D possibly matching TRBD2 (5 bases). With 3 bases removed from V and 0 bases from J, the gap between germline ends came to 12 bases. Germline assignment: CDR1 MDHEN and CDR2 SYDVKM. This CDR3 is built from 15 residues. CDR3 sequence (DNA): TGTGCCAGCAGTTTCGCGGGCAGACTCTCCTACGAGCAGTACTTC. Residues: CASSFAGRLSYEQYF.